This T cell receptor (beta chain) was retrieved from a study of radiotherapy plus CTLA-4 blockade in lung cancer. Note on this clone: The antigen is undetermined.

The J segment lost 1 base and the V segment lost 2 bases, leaving 3 bases of the junction unmatched. The CDR3 spans 16 residues. Germline values: CDR1 SGHDT, CDR2 YYEEEE. Study observations and caveats: Early clone dynamics of blood T cells, plus interferon-beta, reportedly predicted response best. TCR clones of tumor origin grew in blood after radiotherapy plus ipilimumab.

The assay was immunoSEQ multiplex PCR, and TCRdb's table has in-frame clones only and misses some. The sample includes around 80,000 clones, 80% to 85% of them seen just once. The clonotype comes from a human donor with non-small cell lung cancer who had stable disease on radiotherapy plus ipilimumab. The rearrangement uses TRBV5-6 and TRBJ2-3; TRBD2 agrees at 11 bases. Source: peripheral blood, taken from a patient treated with radiotherapy plus ipilimumab. The CDR3 DNA sequence: TGTGCCAGCAGCTTACTAGCGGGGGACGGCACAGATACGCAGTATTTT. It yields the protein CASSLLAGDGTDTQYF.